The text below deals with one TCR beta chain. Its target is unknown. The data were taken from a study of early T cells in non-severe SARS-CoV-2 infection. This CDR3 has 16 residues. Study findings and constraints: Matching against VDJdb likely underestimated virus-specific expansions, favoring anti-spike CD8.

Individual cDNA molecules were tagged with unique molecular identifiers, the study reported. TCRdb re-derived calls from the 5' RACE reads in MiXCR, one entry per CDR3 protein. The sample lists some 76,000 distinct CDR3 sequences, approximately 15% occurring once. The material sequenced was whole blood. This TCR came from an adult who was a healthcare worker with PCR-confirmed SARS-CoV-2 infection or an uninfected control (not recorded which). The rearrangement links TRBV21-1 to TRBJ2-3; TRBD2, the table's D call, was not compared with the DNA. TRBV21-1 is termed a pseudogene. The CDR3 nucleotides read TGTGCCAGCAGTCCCATACGACTAGCCGCCCCAGATACGCAGTATTTT. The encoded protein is CASSPIRLAAPDTQYF.